This T cell receptor (beta chain) was identified during a study of T cell clusters in autoimmune cytopenias. Study-level background: A median of around 50,000 TRB reads per sample yielded a median roughly 2,000 distinct clonotypes. The study, taken as a whole, reports: The T cell clusters were defined only in silico, without experimental functional validation. Active autoimmune hepatitis patients had around 2.9-fold fewer exclusive TRB clusters than healthy donors. TRB repertoire shifts in secondary cytopenia and chronic lymphocytic leukemia mostly reflected lymphoma, not autoimmunity.

TRB was amplified by touch-down multiplex PCR, primer pools A and B combined. TCRdb re-called the multiplex PCR reads and shows each CDR3 protein once, DNA omitted. The sample data list approximately 3,000 distinct CDR3 sequences. CDR1 and CDR2 from the germline V gene are SGHVS and FNYEAQ. The CDR3 length is 16 residues. TRB amplification used around 260 ng of peripheral blood genomic DNA. This clonotype is medium-sized by frequency. The antigen is unknown. This TCR derives from a human donor with an autoimmune cytopenia, with autoimmune hepatitis or in good health (not recorded which). This chain uses TRBV7-6 with TRBJ2-6; checking the TCRdb D call of TRBD1 is not possible without DNA. Sequenced input: peripheral blood. The CDR3 region is CASSLVGGLGANVLTF.